These 13 T cell receptor beta chains originate from one sample sequenced in a study of beta chain features in type 1 diabetes. Study observations and caveats: The study found moderately but significantly shorter TCRB CDR3s in all four CD4+ subsets of Type 1 diabetes patients.

These receptors are not linked to any known antigen. Expressed TCRB transcripts were sequenced, since all the RNA that had been isolated was reverse transcribed. Sequencing was performed with immunoSEQ multiplex PCR; in TCRdb, only in-frame clones are kept and a portion is missing. The sample consists of about 150,000 clones, about 13% of them appearing once. The sequenced material came from central memory CD4+ T cells from blood. The receptors shown here come from a man younger than 35 with type 1 diabetes.

J is TRBJ1-2 and V is TRBV4-1; no definite D call. CDR3 size: 17 residues. CDR1 is MGHRA, CDR2 YSYEKL, per germline. Between the trimmed V and J ends, which lost 0 bases and 3 bases, there was a span of 17 bases. The CDR3 reads CASSQDEDAGFYYGYTF. CDR3 DNA sequence: TGCGCCAGCAGCCAAGATGAGGATGCTGGCTTCTACTATGGCTACACCTTC.

This clone was recorded a few times. The CDR3 DNA reads as TGTGCCAGCTACGACAGGGGGCGAGGGTACGAGCAGTACTTC. This codes for CASYDRGRGYEQYF. The J gene is TRBJ2-7, the V gene TRBV6-1, with 10 bases that match TRBD1. CDR1 and CDR2 (germline): MNHNS, SASEGT. This CDR3 spans 14 amino acids. Trimming at V came to 8 bases and at J to 4 bases, leaving 8 bases not matched to a gene.

This chain's CDR3 is CASSLEPYGHNTEAFF. The DNA for the CDR3 is TGCGCCAGCAGCTTAGAACCTTACGGACATAACACTGAAGCTTTCTTT. The gene calls are TRBV5-1 and TRBJ1-1, with D possibly being TRBD1 (5 bases). Looked up from germline, CDR1 is SGHRS and CDR2 is YFSETQ. The CDR3 sequence is 16 residues long. The V gene lost 2 bases and the J gene lost 2 bases, with 16 bases spanning the gap.

Only a few counts were recorded for this clone. The chain combines TRBV6-6 with TRBJ1-4; 7 bases are shared with TRBD1. Germline trimming cut 7 bases from V and 6 bases from J; bases unmatched to any gene: 11. CDR1 is MNHNY, CDR2 SVGAGI, per germline (reference sequence). This CDR3 is built from 15 residues. The CDR3 here is CASTLKGATYEKLFF. The CDR3 region has the DNA TGTGCCAGCACCCTTAAGGGGGCGACTTATGAAAAACTGTTTTTT.

This clone was observed many times. The V gene is TRBV7-2, the J gene TRBJ2-3; D remains unclear. V was cut by 5 bases and J by 0 bases, with 9 bases left in between. CDR1 and CDR2 (germline): SGHTA, FQGNSA. The CDR3 spans 14 residues. CDR3 nucleotide sequence: TGTGCCAGCAGCCTGACACACAGCACAGATACGCAGTATTTT. Translated, it gives CASSLTHSTDTQYF.

This clone was seen a handful of times. The V gene is TRBV4-1, the J gene TRBJ2-7; D not resolved. V gave up 4 bases and J gave up 5 bases, with 15 bases separating them. Germline assignment: CDR1 MGHRA and CDR2 YSYEKL. The CDR3 runs to 14 residues. The CDR3 spells CASSRKGQAHEQYF. CDR3 in DNA: TGCGCCAGCAGCCGAAAGGGTCAAGCCCACGAGCAGTACTTC.

This clone came up a few times. This chain joins TRBV18 and TRBJ2-3; unclear D gene. Trimming took off 3 bases at V and 4 bases at J, with 11 bases between the two ends. Germline lookup yields CDR1 KGHSH and CDR2 LQKENI. The CDR3 length is 14 residues. The CDR3, as DNA: TGTGCCAGCTCACCCCCGGACCTATCAGATACGCAGTATTTT. Translated: CASSPPDLSDTQYF. The whole variable domain, remainder taken from reference TRBV18 and TRBJ2-3, is NAGVMQNPRHLVRRRGQEARLRCSPMKGHSHVYWYRQLPEEGLKFMVYLQKENIIDESGMPKERFSAEFPKEGPSILRIQQVVRGDSAAYFCASSPPDLSDTQYFGPGTRLTVL.

This clone was seen more than once but under ten times. The J gene is TRBJ2-3, the V gene TRBV2; D perhaps matches TRBD2 (6 bases). Looked up from germline, CDR1 is SNHLY and CDR2 is FYNNEI. The CDR3 runs 15 residues. V lost 7 bases and J 0 bases, leaving 14 bases between the germline ends. CDR3: CASNGVADSTDTQYF. DNA of the CDR3: TGTGCCAGCAATGGGGTAGCGGATAGCACAGATACGCAGTATTTT.

This clone was counted a few times. This CDR3 reads CASSSKGADTQYF. The CDR3, as DNA: TGTGCCAGCAGCAGTAAGGGGGCAGATACGCAGTATTTT. The rearrangement joins TRBV5-4 to TRBJ2-3; D may be TRBD1 (6 bases). CDR3 length: 13 residues. The V end was cut by 4 bases, the J end by 4 bases, with 10 bases between. Per germline, CDR1 SGHNT and CDR2 YYREEE (reference sequence).

The chain couples TRBV2 to TRBJ1-1, with D possibly being TRBD1 (5 bases). The V gene's germline CDR1 is SNHLY and CDR2 FYNNEI. The CDR3 totals 14 residues. V lost 4 bases and J 5 bases, leaving 14 bases between the germline ends. Here the CDR3 DNA reads TGTGCCAGCAGTGGGGTCCAATGGGGGACTGAAGCTTTCTTT. This encodes CASSGVQWGTEAFF.

This clone was counted between two and nine times. The genes are TRBV6-1 and TRBJ2-4, with D possibly TRBD1 on 6 matching bases. Germline CDR1 reads MNHNS; CDR2 reads SASEGT. Trimming stripped 1 base from V and 2 bases from J, with 15 bases between. The length of the CDR3 is 17 residues. In nucleotides, the CDR3 is TGTGCCAGCAGTGAAGGCTATCAGGGGAATTCCAAAAACATTCAGTACTTC. It specifies CASSEGYQGNSKNIQYF.

This clone was counted a few times. The J gene is TRBJ2-7, the V gene TRBV25-1; unclear D gene. CDR1 and CDR2 (germline): MGHDK, SYGVNS. V lost 0 bases, J lost 5 bases, and 8 bases lay in between. The CDR3 is 13 amino acids. CDR3 protein: CASSEYHGHEQYF. CDR3 in DNA: TGTGCCAGCAGTGAATATCACGGACACGAGCAGTACTTC.

This sequence joins TRBV30 and TRBJ2-5; 7 bases are shared with TRBD2. This CDR3 spans 17 amino acids. Germline V gene lookup returns CDR1 GTSNPN and CDR2 SVGIG (reference sequence). V trimming: 3 bases; J trimming: 3 bases; junction bases outside the gene matches: 16. CDR3: CAWRALRRAGKKETQYF. The CDR3 bases are TGTGCCTGGAGGGCCTTAAGGCGAGCGGGGAAAAAAGAGACCCAGTACTTC.